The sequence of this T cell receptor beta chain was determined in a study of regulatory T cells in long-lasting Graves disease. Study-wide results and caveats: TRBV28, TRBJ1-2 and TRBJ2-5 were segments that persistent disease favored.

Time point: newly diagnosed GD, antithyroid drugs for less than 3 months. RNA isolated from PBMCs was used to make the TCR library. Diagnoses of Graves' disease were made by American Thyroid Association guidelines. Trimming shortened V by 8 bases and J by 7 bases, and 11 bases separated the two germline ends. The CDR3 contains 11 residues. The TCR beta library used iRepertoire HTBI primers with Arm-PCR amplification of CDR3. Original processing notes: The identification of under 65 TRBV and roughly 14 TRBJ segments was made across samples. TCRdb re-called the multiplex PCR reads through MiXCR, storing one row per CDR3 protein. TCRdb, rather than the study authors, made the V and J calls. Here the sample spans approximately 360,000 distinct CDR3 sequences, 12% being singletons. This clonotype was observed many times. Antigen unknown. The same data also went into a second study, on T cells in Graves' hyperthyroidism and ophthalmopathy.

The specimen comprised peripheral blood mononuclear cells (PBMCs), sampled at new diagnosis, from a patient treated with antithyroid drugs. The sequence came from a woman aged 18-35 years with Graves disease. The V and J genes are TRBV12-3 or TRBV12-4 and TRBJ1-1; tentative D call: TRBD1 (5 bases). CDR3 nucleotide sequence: TGTGCCAGCCCCTGGAGGGGTGAAGCTTTCTTT. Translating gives CASPWRGEAFF.